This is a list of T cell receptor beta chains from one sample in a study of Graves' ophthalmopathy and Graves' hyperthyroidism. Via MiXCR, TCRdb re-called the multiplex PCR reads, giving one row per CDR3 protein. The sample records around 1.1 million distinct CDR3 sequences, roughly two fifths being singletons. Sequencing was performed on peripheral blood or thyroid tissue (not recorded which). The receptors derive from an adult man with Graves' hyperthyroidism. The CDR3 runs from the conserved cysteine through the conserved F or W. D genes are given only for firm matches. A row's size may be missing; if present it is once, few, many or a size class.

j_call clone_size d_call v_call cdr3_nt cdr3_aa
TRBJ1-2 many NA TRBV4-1 TGCGCCAGCAGCCAAGAAGCCAGACTGCGCTTC CASSQEARLRF
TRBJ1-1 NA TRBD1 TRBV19 TGTGCCAGTAGTCAACCCCCACAGGGGAGGGACACTGAAGCTTTCTTT CASSQPPQGRDTEAFF
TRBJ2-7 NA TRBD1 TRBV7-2 TGTGCCAGCAGTTTAAGAACGACAGGGGTCAACGAGCAGTACTTC CASSLRTTGVNEQYF
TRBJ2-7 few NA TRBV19 TGTGCCAGTAGAAAGGGGCTCGCCTACGAGCAGTACTTC CASRKGLAYEQYF
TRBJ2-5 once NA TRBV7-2 TGCGCCAGCAGCCAAGAGTTGGCCCAGTACTTC CASSQELAQYF
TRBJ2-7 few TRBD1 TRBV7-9 TGTGCCAGCAGCACGCCCTCGACAGGGACCCCCTACGAGCAGTACTTC CASSTPSTGTPYEQYF
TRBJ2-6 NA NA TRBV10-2 TGCGCCAGCAGTGAATCGTCGAACTCTGGGGCCAACGTCCTGACTTTC CASSESSNSGANVLTF
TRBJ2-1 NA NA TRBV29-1 TGCAGCGTTGGGGGACTCCAAGAGTTGATCTACAATGAGCAGTTCTTC CSVGGLQELIYNEQFF
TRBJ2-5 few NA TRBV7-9 TGTGCCAGCAGCCGCGCGCGCGGGAATTTAGGAGAGACCCAGTACTTC CASSRARGNLGETQYF
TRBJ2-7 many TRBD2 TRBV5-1 TGTGCCAGCAGCTTACTAGCGGCGTACGAGCAGTACTTC CASSLLAAYEQYF
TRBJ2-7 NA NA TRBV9 TGTGCCAGCAGCGTAGTCCCTAGCGAGGTCTACGAGCAGTACTTC CASSVVPSEVYEQYF
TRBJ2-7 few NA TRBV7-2 TGTGCCAGCAGCTTCCAGACTGGCTCGACCCGATACGAGCAGTACTTC CASSFQTGSTRYEQYF
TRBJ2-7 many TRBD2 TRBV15 TGTGCCACCAGCTCAGGACTAGCGGGAGAGCACGAGCAGTACTTC CATSSGLAGEHEQYF
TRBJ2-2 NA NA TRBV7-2 TGTGCCAGCAGCCGTCTAGGGCTCGGGGGAAACACCGGGGAGCTGTTTTTT CASSRLGLGGNTGELFF
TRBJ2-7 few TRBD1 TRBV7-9 TGTGCCAGCAGCAAAAACCCGGGACAGGGGACCTACGAGCAGTACTTC CASSKNPGQGTYEQYF
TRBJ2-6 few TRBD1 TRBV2 TGTGCCAGCAGCCAACAGGGGGTAGTCTCTGGGGCCAACGTCCTGACTTTC CASSQQGVVSGANVLTF
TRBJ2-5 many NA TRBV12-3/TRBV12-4 TGTGCCAGCAGTTTCTCACCACAAGAGACCCAGTACTTC CASSFSPQETQYF
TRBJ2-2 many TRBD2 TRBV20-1 TGCAGTGCTACTGGCGGGAGAAACACCGGGGAGCTGTTTTTT CSATGGRNTGELFF